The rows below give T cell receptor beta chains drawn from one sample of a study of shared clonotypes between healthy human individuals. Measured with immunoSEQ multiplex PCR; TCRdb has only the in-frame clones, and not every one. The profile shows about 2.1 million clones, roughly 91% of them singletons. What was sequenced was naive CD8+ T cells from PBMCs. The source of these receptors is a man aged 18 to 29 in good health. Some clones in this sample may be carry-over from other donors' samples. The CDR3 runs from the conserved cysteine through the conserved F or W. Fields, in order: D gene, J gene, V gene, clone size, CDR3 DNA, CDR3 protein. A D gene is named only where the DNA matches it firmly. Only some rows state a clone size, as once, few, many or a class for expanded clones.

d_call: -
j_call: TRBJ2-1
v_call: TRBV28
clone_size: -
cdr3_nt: TGTGCCAGCAGTTTAAGTCTCCAACCGGGGGATGAGCAGTTCTTC
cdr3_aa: CASSLSLQPGDEQFF

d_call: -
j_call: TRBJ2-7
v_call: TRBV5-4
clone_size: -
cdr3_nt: TGTGCCAGCAGCCTGGACCTCTACGAGCAGTACTTC
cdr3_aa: CASSLDLYEQYF

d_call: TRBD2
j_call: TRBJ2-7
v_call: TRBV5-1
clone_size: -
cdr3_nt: TGCGCCAGCAGCTTGGACCTAGCGGGTGCCTACGAGCAGTACTTC
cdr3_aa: CASSLDLAGAYEQYF

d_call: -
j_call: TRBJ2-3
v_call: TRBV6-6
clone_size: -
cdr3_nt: TGTGCCAGCAGTTCCCCCGTGGCGAGTACAGATACGCAGTATTTT
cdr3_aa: CASSSPVASTDTQYF

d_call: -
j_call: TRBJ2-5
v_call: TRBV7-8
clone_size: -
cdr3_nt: TGTGCCAGCAGCCCCCTGGGGAGACAAGAGACCCAGTACTTC
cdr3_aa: CASSPLGRQETQYF

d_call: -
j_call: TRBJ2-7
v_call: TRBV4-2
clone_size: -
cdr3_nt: TGTGCCAGCAGCCCATATCCGGGCGAATGGGGGAGAGTCCACGAGCAGTACTTC
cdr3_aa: CASSPYPGEWGRVHEQYF

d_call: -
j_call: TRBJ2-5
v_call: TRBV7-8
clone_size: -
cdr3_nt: TGTGCCAGCAGCTCCCGACCACGGAGCCGCGACCAAGAGACCCAGTACTTC
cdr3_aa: CASSSRPRSRDQETQYF

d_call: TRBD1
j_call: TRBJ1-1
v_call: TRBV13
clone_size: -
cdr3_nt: TGTGCCAGCAGCCCCCAGGGGGAGAGAACTGAAGCTTTCTTT
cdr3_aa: CASSPQGERTEAFF

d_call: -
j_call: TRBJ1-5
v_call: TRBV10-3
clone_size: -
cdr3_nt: TGTGCCATCAGTGATGGCCGGAGACCCGAGACCAATCAGCCCCAGCATTTT
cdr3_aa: CAISDGRRPETNQPQHF

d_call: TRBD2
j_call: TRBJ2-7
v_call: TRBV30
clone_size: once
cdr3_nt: TGTGCCTGGAGTGTTGGTCTAGCGGCGGCCTACGAGCAGTACTTC
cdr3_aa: CAWSVGLAAAYEQYF

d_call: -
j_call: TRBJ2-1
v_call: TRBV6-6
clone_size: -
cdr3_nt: TGTGCCAGCAGTTCACCCGGGACTGCCTTCAATGAGCAGTTCTTC
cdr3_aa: CASSSPGTAFNEQFF

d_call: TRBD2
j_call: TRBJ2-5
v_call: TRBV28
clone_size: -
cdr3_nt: TGTGCCAGCAGTTTAAAACTAGCGGAAACACAAGAGACCCAGTACTTC
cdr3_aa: CASSLKLAETQETQYF

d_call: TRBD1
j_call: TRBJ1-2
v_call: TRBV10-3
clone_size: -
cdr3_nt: TGTGCCATCACCAGTCCCGGGACAGGGGTCGGCTACACCTTC
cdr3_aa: CAITSPGTGVGYTF

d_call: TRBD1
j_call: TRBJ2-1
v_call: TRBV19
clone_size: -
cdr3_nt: TGTGCCAGCGGGGGAGACAGGGGAAGCAATGAGCAGTTCTTC
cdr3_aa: CASGGDRGSNEQFF

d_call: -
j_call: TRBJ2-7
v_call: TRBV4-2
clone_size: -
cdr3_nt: TGTGCCAGCAGCCAAGTAGGTGAACTTCCCAGCTCCTACGAGCAGTACTTC
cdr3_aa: CASSQVGELPSSYEQYF

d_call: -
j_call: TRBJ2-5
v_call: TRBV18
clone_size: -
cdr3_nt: TGTGCCAGCTCACGGAACCCTGAAGAGACCCAGTACTTC
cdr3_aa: CASSRNPEETQYF

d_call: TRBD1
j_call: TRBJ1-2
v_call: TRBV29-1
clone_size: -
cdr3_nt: TGCAGCGTTGACGGATTGACCCAGGGGGAAAAAGACTATGGCTACACCTTC
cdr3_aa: CSVDGLTQGEKDYGYTF

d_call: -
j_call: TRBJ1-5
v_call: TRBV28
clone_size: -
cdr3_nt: TGTGCCAGTATTGACCGATATAGCAATCAGCCCCAGCATTTT
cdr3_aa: CASIDRYSNQPQHF